The clone carrying this T cell receptor (beta chain) was recorded a few times. What it binds is not known. The entry originates in a study of shared clonotypes between healthy human individuals. Study in general: The donor pool was made up of two women and three men aged 18 to 49. Study outcomes and limitations: Some naive CD4 clonotypes, roughly 5%, turned up in common across a handful of donors.

Germline V gene lookup returns CDR1 MNHEY and CDR2 SVGAGI. With V trimmed by 6 bases and J by 13 bases, 15 bases remained unmatched. The CDR3 contains 15 residues. The study drew its donors from healthy HIV-negative adults without recent acute infections or vaccinations. CD45RA-negative memory and CD45RA+ naive subsets were split from the CD4+ cells. The repertoire was sequenced with immunoSEQ multiplex PCR; TCRdb's copy has only in-frame clones and lacks some. The sample has some 790,000 clones, over 60% seen once. This receptor was taken from a woman aged 30 to 39 in good health. The source material was memory CD4+ T cells sorted from blood. Subset specified: CD45RA-negative fraction. The gene calls are TRBV6-5 and TRBJ2-1, with TRBD2 matching over 10 bases. The CDR3 spells CASRATSGQGGHQFF. CDR3 nucleotides: TGTGCCAGCAGAGCGACTAGCGGGCAGGGGGGTCACCAGTTCTTC.